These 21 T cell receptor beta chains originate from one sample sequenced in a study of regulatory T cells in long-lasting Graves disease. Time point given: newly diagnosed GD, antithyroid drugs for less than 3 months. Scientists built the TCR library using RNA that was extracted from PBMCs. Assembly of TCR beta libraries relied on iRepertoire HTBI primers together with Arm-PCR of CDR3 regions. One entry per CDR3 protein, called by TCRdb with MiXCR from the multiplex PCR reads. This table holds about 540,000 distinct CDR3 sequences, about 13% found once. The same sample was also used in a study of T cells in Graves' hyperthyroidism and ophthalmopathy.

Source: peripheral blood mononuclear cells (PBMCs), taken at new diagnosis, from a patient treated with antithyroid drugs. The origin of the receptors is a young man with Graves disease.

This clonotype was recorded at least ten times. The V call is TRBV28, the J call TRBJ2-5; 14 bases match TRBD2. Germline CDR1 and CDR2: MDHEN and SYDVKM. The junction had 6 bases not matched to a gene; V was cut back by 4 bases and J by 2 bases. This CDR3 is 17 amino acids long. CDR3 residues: CASSSPTSGGGQETQYF. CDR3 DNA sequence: TGTGCCAGCAGTTCCCCGACTAGCGGGGGGGGGCAAGAGACCCAGTACTTC.

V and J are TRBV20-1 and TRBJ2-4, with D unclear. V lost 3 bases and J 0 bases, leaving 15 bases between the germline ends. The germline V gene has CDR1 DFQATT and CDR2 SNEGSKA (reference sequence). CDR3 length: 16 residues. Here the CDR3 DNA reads TGCAGTGCTAGTGCGGTCCGCTTTCTAGCCAAAAACATTCAGTACTTC. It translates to CSASAVRFLAKNIQYF.

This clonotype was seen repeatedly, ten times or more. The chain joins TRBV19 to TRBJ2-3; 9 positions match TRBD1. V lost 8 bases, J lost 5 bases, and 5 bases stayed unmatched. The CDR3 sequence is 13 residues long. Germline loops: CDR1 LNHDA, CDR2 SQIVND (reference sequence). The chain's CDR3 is CASGTGLGDTQYF. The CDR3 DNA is TGTGCCAGTGGGACAGGGTTGGGAGATACGCAGTATTTT. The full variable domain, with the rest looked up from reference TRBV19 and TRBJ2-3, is DGGITQSPKYLFRKEGQNVTLSCEQNLNHDAMYWYRQDPGQGLRLIYYSQIVNDFQKGDIAEGYSVSREKKESFPLTVTSAQKNPTAFYLCASGTGLGDTQYFGPGTRLTVL.

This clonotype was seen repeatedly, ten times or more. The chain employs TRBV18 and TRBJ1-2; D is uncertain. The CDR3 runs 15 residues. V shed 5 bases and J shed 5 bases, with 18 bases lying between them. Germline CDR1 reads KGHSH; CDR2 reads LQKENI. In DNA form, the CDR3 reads TGTGCCAGCTCAAAACAGAGGGCCCTCCCTTATGGCTACACCTTC. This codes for CASSKQRALPYGYTF.

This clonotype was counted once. The CDR3 DNA reads TGTGCCAGCAGTTTATTCCCAGGGATAGATCAGCCCCAGCATTTT. Translating gives CASSLFPGIDQPQHF. This rearrangement joins TRBV27 to TRBJ1-5; D may be TRBD1 (5 bases). The CDR3 is 15 amino acids. Trimming stripped 1 base from V and 5 bases from J, with 12 bases between. Germline V CDR1 and CDR2: MNHEY, SMNVEV (reference sequence).

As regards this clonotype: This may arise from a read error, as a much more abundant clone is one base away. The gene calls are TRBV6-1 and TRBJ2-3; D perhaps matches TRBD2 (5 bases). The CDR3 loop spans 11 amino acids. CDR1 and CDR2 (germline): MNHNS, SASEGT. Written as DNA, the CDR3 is TGTACCAGTCTCGCGGGAGATACGCAGTATTTT. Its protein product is CTSLAGDTQYF.

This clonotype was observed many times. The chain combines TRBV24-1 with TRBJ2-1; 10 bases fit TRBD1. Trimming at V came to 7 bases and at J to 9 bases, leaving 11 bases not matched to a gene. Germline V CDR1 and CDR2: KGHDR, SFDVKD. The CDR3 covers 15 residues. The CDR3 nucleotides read TGTGCCACCAGCGCCCAGGACAGGGGGGTCGGTGAGCAGTTCTTC. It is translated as CATSAQDRGVGEQFF.

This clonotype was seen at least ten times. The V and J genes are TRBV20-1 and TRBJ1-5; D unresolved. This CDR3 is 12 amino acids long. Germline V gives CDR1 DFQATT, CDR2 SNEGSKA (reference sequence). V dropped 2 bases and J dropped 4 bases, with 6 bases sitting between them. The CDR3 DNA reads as TGCAGTGCTAGAACGGCTAATCAGCCCCAGCATTTT. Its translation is CSARTANQPQHF.

CDR3 DNA sequence: TGTGCCAGCAGTTACTCGTCGGGGCGGGGGGCTGAAGCTTTCTTT. It codes for CASSYSSGRGAEAFF. This chain connects TRBV6-5 to TRBJ1-1; a possible D gene is TRBD1 (5 bases). V lost 0 bases, J lost 6 bases, and 14 bases lay in between. CDR1 is MNHEY, CDR2 SVGAGI, per germline. This CDR3 has 15 residues.

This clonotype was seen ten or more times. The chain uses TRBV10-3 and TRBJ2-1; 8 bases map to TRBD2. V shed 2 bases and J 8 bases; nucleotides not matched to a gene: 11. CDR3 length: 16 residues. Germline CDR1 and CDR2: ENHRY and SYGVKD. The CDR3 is CAISEGRSGGPDEQFF. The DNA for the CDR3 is TGTGCCATCAGTGAGGGGCGGAGCGGGGGCCCAGATGAGCAGTTCTTC.

Here the CDR3 DNA reads TGCGCCAGCAGCTTAACTCTTCGGGATGAAAAACTGTTTTTT. Its protein product is CASSLTLRDEKLFF. J is TRBJ1-4 and V is TRBV5-1; D ambiguous. V lost 2 bases, J lost 6 bases, and 11 bases lay in between. The CDR3 contains 14 residues. Germline V gives CDR1 SGHRS, CDR2 YFSETQ.

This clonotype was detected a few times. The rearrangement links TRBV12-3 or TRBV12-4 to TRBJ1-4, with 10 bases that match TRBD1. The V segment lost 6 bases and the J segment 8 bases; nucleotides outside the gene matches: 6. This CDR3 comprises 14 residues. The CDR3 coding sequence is TGTGCCAGCAGGCAGGACAGGGGGAGGGAAAAACTGTTTTTT. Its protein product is CASRQDRGREKLFF.

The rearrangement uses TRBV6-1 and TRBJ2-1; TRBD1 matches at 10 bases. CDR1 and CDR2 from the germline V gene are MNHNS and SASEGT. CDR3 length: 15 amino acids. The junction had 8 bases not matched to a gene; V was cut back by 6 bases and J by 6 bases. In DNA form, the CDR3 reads TGTGCCAGCAGAAAACCGGGACAGGGGTTCAATGAGCAGTTCTTC. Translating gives CASRKPGQGFNEQFF.

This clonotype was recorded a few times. CDR3 nucleotides: TGTGCCAGCAGCGCCCAGGGGGCGATGGGCTACACCTTC. Amino acids: CASSAQGAMGYTF. This chain links TRBV9 with TRBJ1-2; 8 bases are shared with TRBD1. Per germline, CDR1 SGDLS and CDR2 YYNGEE. Trimming took 3 bases from V and 8 from J; bases not matched to a gene: 6. The CDR3 covers 13 residues.

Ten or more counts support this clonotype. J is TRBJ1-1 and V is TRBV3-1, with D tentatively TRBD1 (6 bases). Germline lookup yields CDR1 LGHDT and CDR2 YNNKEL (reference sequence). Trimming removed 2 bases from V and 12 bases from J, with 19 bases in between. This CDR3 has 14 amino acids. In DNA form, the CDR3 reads TGTGCCAGCAGCCAAAAGGGGGGCGCGTCTGGGACTTTCTTT. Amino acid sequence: CASSQKGGASGTFF. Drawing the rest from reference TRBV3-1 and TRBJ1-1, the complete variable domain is DTAVSQTPKYLVTQMGNDKSIKCEQNLGHDTMYWYKQDSKKFLKIMFSYNNKELIINETVPNRFSPKSPDKAHLNLHINSLELGDSAVYFCASSQKGGASGTFFGQGTRLTVV.

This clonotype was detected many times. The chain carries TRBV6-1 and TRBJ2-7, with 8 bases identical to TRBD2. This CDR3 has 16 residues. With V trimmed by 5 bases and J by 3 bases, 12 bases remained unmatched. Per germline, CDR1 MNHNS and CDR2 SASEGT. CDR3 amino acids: CASSTRGTSGIYEQYF. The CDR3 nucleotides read TGTGCCAGCAGTACAAGAGGGACTAGTGGGATCTACGAGCAGTACTTC.

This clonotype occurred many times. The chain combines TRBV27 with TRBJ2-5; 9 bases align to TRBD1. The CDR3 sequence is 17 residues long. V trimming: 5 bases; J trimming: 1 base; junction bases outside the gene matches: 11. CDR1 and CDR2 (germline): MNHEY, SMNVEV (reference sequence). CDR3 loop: CASSPSRTGAGQETQYF. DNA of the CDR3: TGTGCCAGCAGTCCCAGCCGGACAGGGGCTGGCCAAGAGACCCAGTACTTC.

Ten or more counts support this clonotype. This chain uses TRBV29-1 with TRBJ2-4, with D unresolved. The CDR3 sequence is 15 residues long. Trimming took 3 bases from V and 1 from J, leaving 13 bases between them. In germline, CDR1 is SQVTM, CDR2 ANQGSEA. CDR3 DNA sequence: TGCAGCGTTGAGCGCGGCGCTGGGGCCAAAAACATTCAGTACTTC. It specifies CSVERGAGAKNIQYF.

The CDR3 nucleotides read TGTGCCAGCAGTGGGAGGGGAGTGTACGGCTACACCTTC. Translating it yields CASSGRGVYGYTF. This sequence joins TRBV7-6 and TRBJ1-2, with D tentatively TRBD1 (5 bases). The CDR3 spans 13 residues. Germline CDR1 and CDR2: SGHVS and FNYEAQ. With 6 bases removed from V and 8 bases from J, the gap between germline ends came to 16 bases. Full variable domain (outside the CDR3, taken from reference TRBV7-6 and TRBJ1-2): GAGVSQSPRYKVTKRGQDVALRCDPISGHVSLYWYRQALGQGPEFLTYFNYEAQQDKSGLPNDRFSAERPEGSISTLTIQRTEQRDSAMYRCASSGRGVYGYTFGSGTRLTVV.

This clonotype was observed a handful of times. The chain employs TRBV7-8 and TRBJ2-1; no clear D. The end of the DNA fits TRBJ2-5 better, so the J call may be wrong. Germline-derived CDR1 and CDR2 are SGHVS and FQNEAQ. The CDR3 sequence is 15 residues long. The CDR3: CASSLNPRDQETQYF. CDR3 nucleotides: TGTGCCAGCAGCTTAAACCCCCGTGACCAAGAGACCCAGTACTTC.

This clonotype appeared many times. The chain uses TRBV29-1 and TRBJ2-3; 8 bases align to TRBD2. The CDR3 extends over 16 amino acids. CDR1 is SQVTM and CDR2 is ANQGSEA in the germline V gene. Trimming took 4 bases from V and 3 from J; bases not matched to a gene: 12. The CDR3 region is CSVVLRIAGKTDTQYF. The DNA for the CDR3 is TGCAGCGTTGTACTCAGAATAGCGGGAAAGACAGATACGCAGTATTTT.